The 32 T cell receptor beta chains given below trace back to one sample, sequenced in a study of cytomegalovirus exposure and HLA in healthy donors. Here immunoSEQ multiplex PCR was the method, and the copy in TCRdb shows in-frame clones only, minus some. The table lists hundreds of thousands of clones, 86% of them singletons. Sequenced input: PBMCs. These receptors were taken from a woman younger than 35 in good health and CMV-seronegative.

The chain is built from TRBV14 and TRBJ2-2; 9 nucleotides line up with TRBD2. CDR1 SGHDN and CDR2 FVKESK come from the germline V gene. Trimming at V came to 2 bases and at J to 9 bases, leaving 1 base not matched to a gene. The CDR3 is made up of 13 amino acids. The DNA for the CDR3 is TGTGCCAGCAGCCAACTAGCGGGGTGGGAGCTGTTTTTT. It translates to CASSQLAGWELFF.

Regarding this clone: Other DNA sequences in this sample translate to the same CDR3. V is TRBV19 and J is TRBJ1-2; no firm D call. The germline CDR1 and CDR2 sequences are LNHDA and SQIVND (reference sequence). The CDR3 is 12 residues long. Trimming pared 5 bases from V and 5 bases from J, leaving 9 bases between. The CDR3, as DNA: TGTGCCAGTAGTCCGCGAGGGTATGGCTACACCTTC. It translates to CASSPRGYGYTF.

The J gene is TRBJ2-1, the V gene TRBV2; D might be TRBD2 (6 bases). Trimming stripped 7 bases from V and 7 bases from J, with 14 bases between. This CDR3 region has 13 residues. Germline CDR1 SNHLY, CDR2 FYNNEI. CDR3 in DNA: TGTGCCAGCACGGGAGTTAGTATGAATGAGCAGTTCTTC. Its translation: CASTGVSMNEQFF.

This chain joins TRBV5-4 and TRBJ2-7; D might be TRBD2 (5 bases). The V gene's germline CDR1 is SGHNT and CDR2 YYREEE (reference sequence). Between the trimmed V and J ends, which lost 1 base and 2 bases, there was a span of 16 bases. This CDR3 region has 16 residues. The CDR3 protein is CASSLFGISPPYEQYF. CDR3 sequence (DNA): TGTGCCAGCAGCTTGTTCGGGATTAGCCCCCCCTACGAGCAGTACTTC.

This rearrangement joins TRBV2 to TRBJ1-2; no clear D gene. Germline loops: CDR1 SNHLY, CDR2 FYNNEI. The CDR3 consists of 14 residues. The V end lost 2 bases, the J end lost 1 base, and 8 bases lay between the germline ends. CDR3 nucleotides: TGTGCCAGCAGTGAAACGAGAAATAACTATGGCTACACCTTC. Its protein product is CASSETRNNYGYTF.

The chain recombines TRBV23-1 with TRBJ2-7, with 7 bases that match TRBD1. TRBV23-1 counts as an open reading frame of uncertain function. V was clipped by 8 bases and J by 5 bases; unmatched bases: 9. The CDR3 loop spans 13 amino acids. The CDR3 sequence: CASGRGGFDEQYF. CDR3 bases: TGCGCCAGCGGGCGAGGGGGCTTCGACGAGCAGTACTTC.

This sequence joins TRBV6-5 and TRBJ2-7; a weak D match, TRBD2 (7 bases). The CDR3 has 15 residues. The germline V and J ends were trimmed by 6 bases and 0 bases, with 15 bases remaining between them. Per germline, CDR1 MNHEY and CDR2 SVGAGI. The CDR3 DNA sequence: TGTGCCAGCAGATCCCAGGGGAGGGCCTCCTACGAGCAGTACTTC. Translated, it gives CASRSQGRASYEQYF.

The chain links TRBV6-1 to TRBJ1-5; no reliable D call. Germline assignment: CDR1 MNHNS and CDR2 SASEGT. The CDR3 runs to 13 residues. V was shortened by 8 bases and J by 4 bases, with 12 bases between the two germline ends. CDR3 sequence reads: CASGPPGNQPQHF. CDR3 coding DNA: TGTGCCAGCGGTCCGCCGGGGAATCAGCCCCAGCATTTT.

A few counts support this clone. CDR3 coding DNA: TGCGCCAGCAATCTTGGGCAGGGTTGGTCCAAAAACATTCAGTACTTC. This translates into CASNLGQGWSKNIQYF. This chain connects TRBV10-1 to TRBJ2-4; tentatively, D is TRBD1 (5 bases). The CDR3 is 16 amino acids. Per germline, CDR1 WNHNN and CDR2 SYGVQD (reference sequence). Trimming took 7 bases from V and 2 from J, leaving 18 bases between them.

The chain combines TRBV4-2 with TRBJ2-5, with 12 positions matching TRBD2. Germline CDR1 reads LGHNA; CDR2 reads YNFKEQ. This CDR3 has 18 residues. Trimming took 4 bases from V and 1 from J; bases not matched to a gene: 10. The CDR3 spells CASSPRLAGAEAQETQYF. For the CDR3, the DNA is TGTGCCAGCAGCCCAAGACTAGCGGGGGCCGAGGCCCAAGAGACCCAGTACTTC.

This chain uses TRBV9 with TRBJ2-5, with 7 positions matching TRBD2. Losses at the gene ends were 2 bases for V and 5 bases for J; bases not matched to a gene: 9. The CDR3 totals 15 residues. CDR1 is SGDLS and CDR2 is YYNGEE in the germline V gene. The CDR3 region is CASSVKGLEDETQYF. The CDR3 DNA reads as TGTGCCAGCAGCGTCAAAGGACTAGAGGATGAGACCCAGTACTTC.

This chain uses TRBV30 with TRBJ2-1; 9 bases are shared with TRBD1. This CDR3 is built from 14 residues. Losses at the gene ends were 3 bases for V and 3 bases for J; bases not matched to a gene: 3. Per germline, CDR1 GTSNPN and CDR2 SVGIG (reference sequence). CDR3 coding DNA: TGTGCCTGGAGGCTGGACAGGGGCTACAATGAGCAGTTCTTC. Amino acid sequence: CAWRLDRGYNEQFF. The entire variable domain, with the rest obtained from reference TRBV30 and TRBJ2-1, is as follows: SQTIHQWPATLVQPVGSPLSLECTVEGTSNPNLYWYRQAAGRGLQLLFYSVGIGQISSEVPQNLSASRPQDRQFILSSKKLLLSDSGFYLCAWRLDRGYNEQFFGPGTRLTVL.

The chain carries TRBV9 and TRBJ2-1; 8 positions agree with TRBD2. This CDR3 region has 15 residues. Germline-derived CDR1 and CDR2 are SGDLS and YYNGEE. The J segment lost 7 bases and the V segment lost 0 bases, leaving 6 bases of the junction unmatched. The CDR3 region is CASSVGQREWNEQFF. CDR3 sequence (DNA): TGTGCCAGCAGCGTAGGCCAGCGGGAGTGGAATGAGCAGTTCTTC.

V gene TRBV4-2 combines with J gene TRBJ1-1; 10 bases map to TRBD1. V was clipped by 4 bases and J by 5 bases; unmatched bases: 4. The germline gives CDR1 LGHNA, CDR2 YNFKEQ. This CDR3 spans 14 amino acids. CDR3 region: CASSREGQGTEAFF. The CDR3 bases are TGTGCCAGCAGCCGGGAGGGACAGGGGACTGAAGCTTTCTTT.

CDR3 amino acids: CASSQELAGGADTQYF. In DNA form, the CDR3 reads TGTGCCAGCAGCCAGGAGTTAGCGGGAGGGGCAGATACGCAGTATTTT. The chain uses TRBV4-2 and TRBJ2-3; 11 bases agree with TRBD2. CDR1 is LGHNA and CDR2 is YNFKEQ in the germline V gene. V gave up 3 bases and J gave up 4 bases; unmatched junction bases: 6. The length of the CDR3 is 16 residues.

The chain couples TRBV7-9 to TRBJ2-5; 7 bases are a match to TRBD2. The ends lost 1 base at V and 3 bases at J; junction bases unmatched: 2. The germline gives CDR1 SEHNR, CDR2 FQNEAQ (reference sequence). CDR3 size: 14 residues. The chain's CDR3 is CASSLVAGEETQYF. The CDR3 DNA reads TGTGCCAGCAGCTTAGTGGCGGGAGAAGAGACCCAGTACTTC.

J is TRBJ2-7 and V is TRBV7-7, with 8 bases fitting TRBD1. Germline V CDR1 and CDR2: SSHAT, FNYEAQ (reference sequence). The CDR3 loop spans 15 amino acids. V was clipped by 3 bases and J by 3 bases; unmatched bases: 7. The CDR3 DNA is TGTGCCAGCAGCTTGGGGACAGGCCCCGTCTACGAGCAGTACTTC. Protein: CASSLGTGPVYEQYF.

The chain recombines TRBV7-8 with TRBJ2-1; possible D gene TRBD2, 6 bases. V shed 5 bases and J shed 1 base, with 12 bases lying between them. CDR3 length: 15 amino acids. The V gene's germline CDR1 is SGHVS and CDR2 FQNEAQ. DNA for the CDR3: TGTGCCAGCAGCCCCGGGGGACGGTCCTACAATGAGCAGTTCTTC. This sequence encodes CASSPGGRSYNEQFF.

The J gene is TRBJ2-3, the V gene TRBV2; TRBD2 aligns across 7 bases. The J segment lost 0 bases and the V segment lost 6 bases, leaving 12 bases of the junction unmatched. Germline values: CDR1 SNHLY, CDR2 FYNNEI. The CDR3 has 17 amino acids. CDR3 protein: CASSLEWRGTSTDTQYF. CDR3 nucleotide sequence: TGTGCCAGCAGCCTAGAGTGGCGGGGGACGAGCACAGATACGCAGTATTTT.

CDR3 protein: CASSLWGVGEAFF. Here the CDR3 DNA reads TGTGCCAGCAGCTTATGGGGGGTCGGTGAAGCTTTCTTT. The chain links TRBV13 to TRBJ1-1; a weak D match, TRBD1 (5 bases). Looked up from germline, CDR1 is PRHDT and CDR2 is FYEKMQ (reference sequence). V lost 2 bases and J lost 7, with 11 bases in between. The CDR3 is 13 residues long.

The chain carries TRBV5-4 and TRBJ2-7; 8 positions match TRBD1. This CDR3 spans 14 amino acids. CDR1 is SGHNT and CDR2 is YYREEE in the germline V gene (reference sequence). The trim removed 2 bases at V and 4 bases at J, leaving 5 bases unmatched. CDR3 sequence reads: CASSLNRGNYEQYF. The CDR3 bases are TGTGCCAGCAGCTTAAACAGGGGGAATTACGAGCAGTACTTC.

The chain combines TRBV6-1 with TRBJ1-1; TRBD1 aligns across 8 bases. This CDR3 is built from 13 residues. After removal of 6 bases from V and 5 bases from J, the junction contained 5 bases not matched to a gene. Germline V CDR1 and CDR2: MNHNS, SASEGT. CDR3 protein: CASREDRDTEAFF. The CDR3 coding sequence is TGTGCCAGCAGGGAGGACAGGGATACTGAAGCTTTCTTT.

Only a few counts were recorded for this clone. The CDR3 here is CASSDFYQGTNTEAFF. CDR3 nucleotide sequence: TGTGCCAGCAGTGACTTCTACCAGGGTACCAACACTGAAGCTTTCTTT. The chain recombines TRBV6-4 with TRBJ1-1; possibly TRBD1 for D (5 bases). Germline V gives CDR1 MRHNA, CDR2 SNTAGT. The ends were cut back, 1 base at V and 2 bases at J, with 14 bases in the middle. There are 16 residues in the CDR3.

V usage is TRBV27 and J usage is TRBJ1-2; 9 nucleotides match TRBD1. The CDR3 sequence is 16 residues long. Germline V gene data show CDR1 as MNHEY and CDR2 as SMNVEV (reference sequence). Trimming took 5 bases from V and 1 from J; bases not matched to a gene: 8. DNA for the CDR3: TGTGCCAGCAGTCCCTTGACAGGGGGACATAACTATGGCTACACCTTC. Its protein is CASSPLTGGHNYGYTF.

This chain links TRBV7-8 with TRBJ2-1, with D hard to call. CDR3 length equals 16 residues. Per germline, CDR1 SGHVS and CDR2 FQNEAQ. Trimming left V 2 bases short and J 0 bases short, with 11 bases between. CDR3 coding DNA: TGTGCCAGCAGCTTACCAACTTTTAGCTCCTACAATGAGCAGTTCTTC. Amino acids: CASSLPTFSSYNEQFF.

CDR3 sequence (DNA): TGTGCCAGCAGTCGAACTGTGGGGGGAGCAGCCTACGAGCAGTACTTC. Translated, it gives CASSRTVGGAAYEQYF. The chain links TRBV28 to TRBJ2-7; D might be TRBD2 (6 bases). This CDR3 region has 16 residues. The V gene lost 5 bases and the J gene lost 2 bases, with 19 bases spanning the gap. Germline V lookup: CDR1 MDHEN, CDR2 SYDVKM. The whole variable domain, remainder taken from reference TRBV28 and TRBJ2-7, is DVKVTQSSRYLVKRTGEKVFLECVQDMDHENMFWYRQDPGLGLRLIYFSYDVKMKEKGDIPEGYSVSREKKERFSLILESASTNQTSMYLCASSRTVGGAAYEQYFGPGTRLTVT.

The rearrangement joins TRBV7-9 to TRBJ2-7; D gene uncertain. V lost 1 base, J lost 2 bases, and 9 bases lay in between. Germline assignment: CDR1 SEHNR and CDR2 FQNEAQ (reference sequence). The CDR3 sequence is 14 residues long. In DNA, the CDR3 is TGTGCCAGCAGCTTAGGCGCAGAGGCCTACGAGCAGTACTTC. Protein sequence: CASSLGAEAYEQYF.

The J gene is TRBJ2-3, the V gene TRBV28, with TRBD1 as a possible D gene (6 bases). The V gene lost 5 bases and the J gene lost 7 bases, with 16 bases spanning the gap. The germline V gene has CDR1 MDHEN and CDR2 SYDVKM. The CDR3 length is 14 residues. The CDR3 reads CASSPPGQANTQYF. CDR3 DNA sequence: TGTGCCAGCAGTCCTCCGGGACAAGCAAATACGCAGTATTTT.

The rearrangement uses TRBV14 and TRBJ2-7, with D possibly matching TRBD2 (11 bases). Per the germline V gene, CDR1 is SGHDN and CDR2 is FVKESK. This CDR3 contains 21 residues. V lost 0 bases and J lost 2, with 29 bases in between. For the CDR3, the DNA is TGTGCCAGCAGCCAAGATCTTATACCGGGACAGGGGACTAGCGGACCCTACGAGCAGTACTTC. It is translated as CASSQDLIPGQGTSGPYEQYF.

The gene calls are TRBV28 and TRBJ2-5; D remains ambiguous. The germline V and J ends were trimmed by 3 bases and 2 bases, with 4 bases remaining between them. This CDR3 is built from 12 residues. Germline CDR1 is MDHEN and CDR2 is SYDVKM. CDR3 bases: TGTGCCAGCAGTTTCGAGCAAGAGACCCAGTACTTC. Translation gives CASSFEQETQYF.

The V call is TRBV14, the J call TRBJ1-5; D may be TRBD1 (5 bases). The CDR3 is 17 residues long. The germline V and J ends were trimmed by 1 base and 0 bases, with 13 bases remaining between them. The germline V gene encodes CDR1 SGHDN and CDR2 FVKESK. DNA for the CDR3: TGTGCCAGCAGCCAAGCTGGGCGGGGCAGTAGCAATCAGCCCCAGCATTTT. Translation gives CASSQAGRGSSNQPQHF.

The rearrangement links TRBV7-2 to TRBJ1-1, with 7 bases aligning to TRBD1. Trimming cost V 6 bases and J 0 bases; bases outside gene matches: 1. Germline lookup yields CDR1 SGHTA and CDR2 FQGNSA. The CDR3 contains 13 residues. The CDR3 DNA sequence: TGTGCCAGCAGACAGGGGCTGAACACTGAAGCTTTCTTT. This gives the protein CASRQGLNTEAFF.